The 29 T cell receptor beta chains reported below all come from one sample, sequenced in a study of T cell repertoires in cytomegalovirus infection. TCRdb recomputed calls from the reads with MiXCR, one row per CDR3 protein. The sample consists of some 320,000 distinct CDR3 sequences, approximately 32% of them appearing once. Antigens of these TCRs are unknown. Sequencing used cultured PBMCs, obtained from culture after CMV antigen stimulation. Receptor source: a human donor in good health (CMV status not recorded). Some clones in this sample may be carry-over from other donors' samples.

This chain uses TRBV13 with TRBJ2-7, with 13 positions matching TRBD2. V shed 5 bases, J shed 3 bases, and the junction held 7 bases outside the gene matches. The CDR3 contains 16 residues. The germline V gene encodes CDR1 PRHDT and CDR2 FYEKMQ (reference sequence). CDR3: CASSLQGLAGDYEQYF. The CDR3 nucleotides are TGTGCCAGCAGCCTACAAGGACTAGCGGGAGACTACGAGCAGTACTTC.

The chain is built from TRBV6-5 and TRBJ2-2; tentative D call: TRBD2 (6 bases). Germline CDR1 reads MNHEY; CDR2 reads SVGAGI. Trimming shortened V by 2 bases and J by 6 bases, and 19 bases separated the two germline ends. The CDR3 is 17 amino acids. The CDR3 DNA follows: TGTGCCAGCAGTTACCTCCAGACGTCGGACTATTCCGGGGAGCTGTTTTTT. It yields the protein CASSYLQTSDYSGELFF.

The chain carries TRBV27 and TRBJ1-5; TRBD1 agrees at 10 bases. This CDR3 has 12 amino acids. V was pared by 8 bases and J by 6 bases, with 1 base of the junction left unmatched. Germline V gene sequence: CDR1 MNHEY, CDR2 SMNVEV (reference sequence). The CDR3 coding sequence is TGTGCCAGCCGGACAGGGGGTCAGCCCCAGCATTTT. This codes for CASRTGGQPQHF.

This sequence joins TRBV24-1 and TRBJ2-1; 7 bases match TRBD2. There are 12 residues in the CDR3. Trimming at V came to 8 bases and at J to 14 bases, leaving 11 bases not matched to a gene. Germline CDR1 reads KGHDR; CDR2 reads SFDVKD. The DNA for the CDR3 is TGTGCCACCACCAGCCCGGGAGGCCTCAAGTTCTTC. Its protein product is CATTSPGGLKFF.

The V gene is TRBV27, the J gene TRBJ1-5, with a possible D match to TRBD1 (5 bases). Germline V gene sequence: CDR1 MNHEY, CDR2 SMNVEV (reference sequence). The V end was cut by 3 bases, the J end by 5 bases, with 20 bases between. CDR3 size: 17 residues. The CDR3 sequence is CASSFQAPGLTYQPQHF. Here the CDR3 DNA reads TGTGCCAGCAGTTTTCAGGCTCCGGGACTCACCTATCAGCCCCAGCATTTT.

This clonotype has more than one count but fewer than ten. The V and J genes are TRBV6-5 and TRBJ1-5; no clear D gene. CDR3 length: 15 amino acids. The V end lost 0 bases, the J end lost 6 bases, and 12 bases lay between the germline ends. Looked up from germline, CDR1 is MNHEY and CDR2 is SVGAGI. CDR3 bases: TGTGCCAGCAGTTACTCGATAGGAAGCGGTCAGCCCCAGCATTTT. It is translated as CASSYSIGSGQPQHF.

Regarding this clonotype: A junction boundary mismatches the germline segment, possibly from a read error. The chain is built from TRBV7-7 and TRBJ2-3, with D possibly being TRBD1 or TRBD2 (5 bases each). The CDR3 extends over 13 amino acids. Germline V gene data show CDR1 as SSHAT and CDR2 as FNYEAQ (reference sequence). The CDR3 spells CASSEGYWDTQYF. The CDR3 bases are TGTGCTAGCAGCGAGGGGTACTGGGATACGCAGTATTTT.

This clonotype was found a few times. The chain has TRBV7-2 and TRBJ2-7; possibly TRBD1 or TRBD2 for D (5 bases each). Per the germline V gene, CDR1 is SGHTA and CDR2 is FQGNSA. Trimming pared 5 bases from V and 0 bases from J, leaving 11 bases between. The CDR3 spans 14 residues. The CDR3 nucleotides read TGTGCCAGCAGCCCCCGGGACCCCTCCTACGAGCAGTACTTC. Translating gives CASSPRDPSYEQYF. Full variable domain (outside the CDR3, taken from reference TRBV7-2 and TRBJ2-7): GAGVSQSPSNKVTEKGKDVELRCDPISGHTALYWYRQSLGQGLEFLIYFQGNSAPDKSGLPSDRFSAERTGGSVSTLTIQRTQQEDSAVYLCASSPRDPSYEQYFGPGTRLTVT.

The chain links TRBV9 to TRBJ2-2, with 10 bases fitting TRBD2. The trim removed 3 bases at V and 5 bases at J, leaving 7 bases unmatched. This CDR3 has 16 residues. Germline-derived CDR1 and CDR2 are SGDLS and YYNGEE. The DNA for the CDR3 is TGTGCCAGCAGCGGTGCCGGGACTAGCGAAACCGGGGAGCTGTTTTTT. It yields the protein CASSGAGTSETGELFF.

The chain couples TRBV12-3 or TRBV12-4 to TRBJ2-6; D might be TRBD1 (6 bases). This CDR3 is 17 amino acids long. V lost 6 bases and J 0 bases, leaving 15 bases between the germline ends. The CDR3 nucleotides are TGTGCCAGCAGGAAAGGACAGACCTTCTCTGGGGCCAACGTCCTGACTTTC. Translating gives CASRKGQTFSGANVLTF.

This clonotype turned up a few times. This chain joins TRBV27 and TRBJ1-1; 7 bases match TRBD1. The germline CDR1 and CDR2 sequences are MNHEY and SMNVEV (reference sequence). The length of the CDR3 is 15 residues. J was trimmed by 0 bases and V by 3 bases; bases with no gene match: 4. The DNA for the CDR3 is TGTGCCAGCAGTTTGACAGGGTACCTGAACACTGAAGCTTTCTTT. It yields the protein CASSLTGYLNTEAFF.

This clonotype was counted between two and nine times. For the CDR3, the DNA is TGTGCCACCAGCAGGGCCGGATGGGGTGGAAACACCATATATTTT. Translation: CATSRAGWGGNTIYF. V gene TRBV15 combines with J gene TRBJ1-3; D is uncertain. The CDR3 has 15 amino acids. CDR1 is LNHNV, CDR2 YYDKDF, per germline (reference sequence). V was trimmed by 3 bases and J by 3 bases, leaving 12 bases between them.

The chain recombines TRBV10-3 with TRBJ2-3, with 12 bases matching TRBD2. Germline CDR1 is ENHRY and CDR2 is SYGVKD. The V and J ends lost 0 bases and 5 bases, in that order; junction bases with no gene match: 0. The CDR3 loop spans 15 amino acids. The CDR3, as DNA: TGTGCCATCAGTGAGTCGACTAGCGGGAGAGATACGCAGTATTTT. Translation gives CAISESTSGRDTQYF.

The chain combines TRBV7-8 with TRBJ2-1; D unresolved. From germline, CDR1 is SGHVS and CDR2 FQNEAQ. This CDR3 is 12 amino acids long. V was clipped by 1 base and J by 5 bases, with 3 bases between them. The CDR3 DNA is TGTGCCAGCAGCTTAGAACACAATGAGCAGTTCTTC. Encoded protein: CASSLEHNEQFF.

This chain links TRBV2 with TRBJ1-6; perhaps TRBD1 as D (5 bases). CDR1 is SNHLY, CDR2 FYNNEI, per germline. V lost 2 bases and J 10 bases, leaving 15 bases between the germline ends. The CDR3 covers 15 residues. The CDR3: CASSELAGRGSPLHF. In nucleotides, the CDR3 is TGTGCCAGCAGTGAATTGGCAGGGAGGGGATCACCCCTCCACTTT.

This clonotype was counted only a few times. The rearrangement uses TRBV19 and TRBJ2-6, with no clear D. Germline V gene lookup returns CDR1 LNHDA and CDR2 SQIVND (reference sequence). The CDR3 is made up of 15 amino acids. V was trimmed by 5 bases and J by 0 bases, leaving 8 bases between them. CDR3: CASSPLTSGANVLTF. CDR3 coding DNA: TGTGCCAGTAGTCCCCTAACCTCTGGGGCCAACGTCCTGACTTTC.

J is TRBJ2-1 and V is TRBV30, with 8 nucleotides matching TRBD2. CDR3 length equals 13 residues. Germline values: CDR1 GTSNPN, CDR2 SVGIG (reference sequence). V dropped 0 bases and J dropped 11; count of bases not matched to a gene: 6. The CDR3 region has the DNA TGTGCCTGGAGTGTACGGGAGCGGGGGAAGCAGTTCTTC. It encodes CAWSVRERGKQFF.

The genes are TRBV7-8 and TRBJ1-1; a weak D match, TRBD1 (6 bases). The CDR3 spans 16 residues. Per germline, CDR1 SGHVS and CDR2 FQNEAQ. V lost 4 bases and J 4 bases, leaving 19 bases between the germline ends. The CDR3 nucleotides read TGTGCCAGCAGCTCCTCCAGTTCGGGGGCGGGCACTGAAGCTTTCTTT. It translates to CASSSSSSGAGTEAFF.

This clonotype was seen more than once but under ten times. The rearrangement uses TRBV7-9 and TRBJ1-6, with 7 bases that match TRBD1. From germline, CDR1 is SEHNR and CDR2 FQNEAQ (reference sequence). V lost 4 bases and J lost 6; bases outside the gene matches: 12. The CDR3 spans 17 residues. CDR3 sequence reads: CASSSTGRKGANSPLHF. The CDR3 DNA sequence: TGTGCCAGCAGCTCAACAGGGCGTAAGGGGGCTAATTCACCCCTCCACTTT.

The rearrangement joins TRBV28 to TRBJ2-7; 11 bases line up with TRBD2. The CDR3 consists of 15 residues. The V segment lost 6 bases and the J segment 6 bases; nucleotides outside the gene matches: 10. The V gene's germline CDR1 is MDHEN and CDR2 SYDVKM. CDR3 nucleotides: TGTGCCAGCAGGCAAGCTAGCGGGAGGTCGAGCGAGCAGTACTTC. Translation: CASRQASGRSSEQYF.

V is TRBV11-2 and J is TRBJ1-1; D not resolved. The CDR3 is 16 residues long. Germline CDR1 reads SGHAT; CDR2 reads FQNNGV. The V gene lost 4 bases and the J gene lost 0 bases, with 15 bases spanning the gap. This CDR3 reads CASSWAKGRMNTEAFF. The CDR3 nucleotides read TGTGCCAGCAGCTGGGCAAAAGGCAGGATGAACACTGAAGCTTTCTTT. The full variable domain, in which reference TRBV11-2 and TRBJ1-1 provide the parts outside the CDR3, is EAGVAQSPRYKIIEKRQSVAFWCNPISGHATLYWYQQILGQGPKLLIQFQNNGVVDDSQLPKDRFSAERLKGVDSTLKIQPAKLEDSAVYLCASSWAKGRMNTEAFFGQGTRLTVV.

The chain uses TRBV12-3 or TRBV12-4 and TRBJ2-4; 7 bases line up with TRBD1. J gave up 9 bases and V 8 bases, and 7 bases lay outside the gene matches. CDR3 length: 12 amino acids. CDR3 sequence reads: CASSTGMGIQYF. CDR3 sequence (DNA): TGTGCCAGCTCGACAGGGATGGGCATTCAGTACTTC.

The genes are TRBV12-3 or TRBV12-4 and TRBJ2-6; no reliable D call. CDR3 length: 16 residues. V was cut by 2 bases and J by 3 bases, with 11 bases left in between. CDR3 loop: CASSLFWGNGANVLTF. For the CDR3, the DNA is TGTGCCAGCAGTTTATTTTGGGGTAATGGGGCCAACGTCCTGACTTTC.

V gene TRBV27 combines with J gene TRBJ1-5; D is undetermined. The CDR3 covers 16 residues. The germline CDR1 and CDR2 sequences are MNHEY and SMNVEV (reference sequence). With 2 bases removed from V and 1 base from J, the gap between germline ends came to 12 bases. In DNA form, the CDR3 reads TGTGCCAGCAGTTTACTCGCGGTGGGAAGCAATCAGCCCCAGCATTTT. It encodes CASSLLAVGSNQPQHF.

This clonotype was seen a few times. V gene TRBV6-5 combines with J gene TRBJ2-2; no clear D gene. This CDR3 has 14 residues. Germline V gene data show CDR1 as MNHEY and CDR2 as SVGAGI. Trimming pared 6 bases from V and 1 base from J, leaving 9 bases between. The CDR3 loop is CASRPTGNTGELFF. The CDR3 nucleotides are TGTGCCAGCAGACCGACGGGGAACACCGGGGAGCTGTTTTTT.

The chain employs TRBV4-1 and TRBJ2-5, with D uncertain. This CDR3 spans 12 amino acids. Germline CDR1 MGHRA, CDR2 YSYEKL. V lost 0 bases and J lost 9, with 8 bases in between. CDR3 bases: TGCGCCAGCAGCCAAGATGACGGGCCCCAGTACTTC. It codes for CASSQDDGPQYF.

This clonotype was seen a few times. V gene TRBV28 combines with J gene TRBJ1-6; D is uncertain. V gave up 7 bases and J gave up 0 bases, with 10 bases separating them. This CDR3 is built from 15 residues. Germline V gene lookup returns CDR1 MDHEN and CDR2 SYDVKM. CDR3 region: CASTLGSSYNSPLHF. In DNA, the CDR3 is TGTGCCAGCACCTTGGGGAGCTCCTATAATTCACCCCTCCACTTT. Combining the CDR3 with reference TRBV28 and TRBJ1-6 gives the whole variable domain DVKVTQSSRYLVKRTGEKVFLECVQDMDHENMFWYRQDPGLGLRLIYFSYDVKMKEKGDIPEGYSVSREKKERFSLILESASTNQTSMYLCASTLGSSYNSPLHFGNGTRLTVT.

This chain connects TRBV5-1 to TRBJ2-1, with 7 nucleotides matching TRBD2. Germline lookup yields CDR1 SGHRS and CDR2 YFSETQ. Trimming took 1 base from V and 8 from J; bases not matched to a gene: 3. The length of the CDR3 is 13 residues. Here the CDR3 reads CASSLTSEYEQFF. CDR3 DNA sequence: TGCGCCAGCAGCTTGACTAGCGAATATGAGCAGTTCTTC.

The chain is built from TRBV5-1 and TRBJ2-2; 9 nucleotides agree with TRBD2. CDR1 and CDR2 from the germline V gene are SGHRS and YFSETQ. The CDR3 is 14 amino acids. Trimming cost V 2 bases and J 7 bases; bases outside gene matches: 3. The CDR3 DNA sequence: TGCGCCAGCAGCTTTTTAGCGGGAGTCGGGGAGCTGTTTTTT. Translation: CASSFLAGVGELFF.